The 14 T cell receptor beta chains in this list originate from one sample, sequenced in a study of blood T cells in healthy people across ages. Alongside a J-beta primer mix, a sample-barcoded 5' primer served in a second PCR lasting roughly 6 to 11 cycles. TCRdb redid the calling of the 5' RACE reads with MiXCR, one entry per CDR3 protein. The table includes some 640,000 distinct CDR3 sequences, 25% to 30% detected once. The sample taken for sequencing was blood. The receptors shown here come from an elderly woman in good health.

The table lists this clonotype with many counts. The chain uses TRBV5-6 and TRBJ2-4; possible D gene TRBD1, 6 bases. V was shortened by 4 bases and J by 1 base, with 18 bases between the two germline ends. Germline V gene lookup returns CDR1 SGHDT and CDR2 YYEEEE. The CDR3 sequence is 17 residues long. CDR3 sequence reads: CASSPGRQVRAKNIQYF. The CDR3 DNA follows: TGTGCCAGCAGCCCCGGTCGACAGGTCAGGGCCAAAAACATTCAGTACTTC. Variable domain in full (rest from reference TRBV5-6 and TRBJ2-4): DAGVTQSPTHLIKTRGQQVTLRCSPKSGHDTVSWYQQALGQGPQFIFQYYEEEERQRGNFPDRFSGHQFPNYSSELNVNALLLGDSALYLCASSPGRQVRAKNIQYFGAGTRLSVL.

This clonotype was observed once. This chain links TRBV15 with TRBJ2-1; 7 bases align to TRBD1. The CDR3 runs 13 residues. V dropped 8 bases and J dropped 9; count of bases not matched to a gene: 10. Germline CDR1 LNHNV, CDR2 YYDKDF (reference sequence). The CDR3 nucleotides read TGTGCCACCCGCATAATCAGGGGGAGTGAGCAGTTCTTC. Its protein is CATRIIRGSEQFF.

In its sample, this clonotype was seen many times. The chain recombines TRBV3-1 with TRBJ2-5; D unclear. The CDR3 runs 14 residues. V lost 1 base to trimming and J lost 5 bases, with 11 bases between them. Germline values: CDR1 LGHDT, CDR2 YNNKEL (reference sequence). CDR3: CASSQGFLGETQYF. The CDR3 DNA is TGTGCCAGCAGCCAAGGCTTCTTAGGGGAGACCCAGTACTTC.

This clonotype was observed at least ten times. This chain uses TRBV11-2 with TRBJ2-3; D is undetermined. Trimming took 4 bases from V and 2 from J, leaving 4 bases between them. The germline CDR1 and CDR2 sequences are SGHAT and FQNNGV. There are 12 residues in the CDR3. The CDR3, as DNA: TGTGCCAGCAGCTATATCACAGATACGCAGTATTTT. It yields the protein CASSYITDTQYF.

As concerns this clonotype: Mismatch with germline at one junction end may stem from a read error. The chain has TRBV9 and TRBJ1-4, with 9 nucleotides matching TRBD1. The length of the CDR3 is 13 residues. Germline V gives CDR1 SGDLS, CDR2 YYNGEE. The DNA of the CDR3 is TGTGTCAGCAGCGTGGGACAGGGTGAAAAACTGTTTTTT. It codes for CVSSVGQGEKLFF.

The chain has TRBV12-3 or TRBV12-4 and TRBJ2-1; D possibly corresponds to TRBD2 (7 bases). The J call may be mistaken, given a closer DNA end match to TRBJ2-7. The CDR3 has 17 amino acids. DNA for the CDR3: TGTGCCAGCAGTTTAGCGGAAGGGCGGGGGCCCAACAATGAGCAGTACTTC. Residues: CASSLAEGRGPNNEQYF.

This clonotype was found many times. This clone may be a read error of a much larger clone one base away. The chain has TRBV7-9 and TRBJ1-4; D not certain. CDR1 SEHNR and CDR2 FQNEAQ come from the germline V gene (reference sequence). The CDR3 runs to 12 residues. In DNA, the CDR3 is TGTGCCAGCAGCTATCAGAATGAAAAACGGTTTTTT. Its protein is CASSYQNEKRFF.

This clonotype occurred many times. The rearrangement uses TRBV18 and TRBJ1-2; D gene uncertain. Germline-derived CDR1 and CDR2 are KGHSH and LQKENI. Between the trimmed V and J ends, which lost 2 bases and 5 bases, there was a span of 12 bases. The CDR3 has 14 amino acids. DNA of the CDR3: TGTGCCAGCTCACCATTGAGGGAGGAATATGGCTACACCTTC. Amino acids: CASSPLREEYGYTF.

This clonotype was observed many times. This sequence joins TRBV20-1 and TRBJ2-5, with 7 nucleotides matching TRBD1. The CDR3 extends over 11 amino acids. CDR1 is DFQATT, CDR2 SNEGSKA, per germline (reference sequence). The CDR3 sequence: CSYRGQETQYF. The CDR3 DNA sequence: TGCAGCTACAGGGGACAAGAGACCCAGTACTTC.

This clonotype was counted at least ten times. This sequence joins TRBV12-3 or TRBV12-4 and TRBJ2-1, with 16 bases that match TRBD2. The J segment lost 3 bases and the V segment lost 6 bases, leaving 11 bases of the junction unmatched. The CDR3 has 19 amino acids. CDR3 bases: TGTGCCAGCAGGGCCGGGACTAGCGGGGGGGATCAAAACTACAATGAGCAGTTCTTC. This translates into CASRAGTSGGDQNYNEQFF.

This clonotype was counted only a few times. This chain connects TRBV19 to TRBJ1-5; TRBD1 matches 8 bases. The V segment lost 6 bases and the J segment 4 bases; nucleotides outside the gene matches: 17. The CDR3 is made up of 18 amino acids. Germline V gene sequence: CDR1 LNHDA, CDR2 SQIVND (reference sequence). CDR3 amino acids: CASSHPPGTGGGNQPQHF. DNA for the CDR3: TGTGCCAGTAGCCACCCCCCGGGGACAGGAGGAGGGAATCAGCCCCAGCATTTT.

This clonotype was counted a few times. A much larger clonotype is one base distant, so this may be a read error. This sequence joins TRBV20-1 and TRBJ2-3, with D unclear. From germline, CDR1 is DFQATT and CDR2 SNEGSKA (reference sequence). Trimming stripped 4 bases from V and 6 bases from J, with 17 bases between. The CDR3 totals 14 residues. CDR3 residues: CSATRDFPVDTQYF. The CDR3 bases are TGCAGTGCTACTCGCGACTTCCCAGTTGATACGCAGTATTTT.

This clonotype was seen repeatedly, ten times or more. The V gene is TRBV2, the J gene TRBJ2-5; D gene unclear. Germline V CDR1 and CDR2: SNHLY, FYNNEI. The CDR3 sequence is 14 residues long. V lost 3 bases to trimming and J lost 5 bases, with 13 bases between them. The CDR3 here is CASSDGGTDETQYF. The CDR3 bases are TGTGCCAGCAGTGACGGCGGTACGGACGAGACCCAGTACTTC.

This clonotype was seen only a few times. The chain couples TRBV4-2 to TRBJ1-4; D is possibly TRBD1 (6 bases). The CDR3 runs to 15 residues. Germline loops: CDR1 LGHNA, CDR2 YNFKEQ. V was trimmed by 3 bases and J by 8 bases, leaving 16 bases between them. The CDR3 region is CASSQSGGQEEKLFF. As DNA, the CDR3 is TGTGCCAGCAGCCAGTCCGGGGGGCAGGAGGAAAAACTGTTTTTT.